Each of the 12 T cell receptor beta chains below was sequenced from the same sample in a study of blood T cells in healthy people across ages. A second PCR of 7 to 11 cycles used a sample-barcoded 5' primer and a J-beta primer mix. TCRdb recomputed calls from the 5' RACE reads with MiXCR, one row per CDR3 protein. The sample carries approximately 780,000 distinct CDR3 sequences, 25% to 30% recorded once. These data also formed part of another study, on T cells of mothers and their children.

Sequencing was done on a sample of blood. The receptors were sampled from a boy younger than 18 in good health.

This clonotype was picked up a small number of times. An end of the junction does not agree with germline; a read error may underlie this. J is TRBJ1-2 and V is TRBV7-9; 10 bases are shared with TRBD1. Germline V CDR1 and CDR2: SEHNR, FQNEAQ (reference sequence). This CDR3 comprises 16 residues. As DNA, the CDR3 is TGTGCCAGCAGCCATATGACAGGGGGCGGAGGAAGTGGCTGCACCTTC. It specifies CASSHMTGGGGSGCTF.

The CDR3 spells CASSPGERYTF. Here the CDR3 DNA reads TGTGCCAGCTCACCGGGAGAACGCTACACCTTC. The chain couples TRBV18 to TRBJ1-2; D is unclear. Germline CDR1 and CDR2: KGHSH and LQKENI. The length of the CDR3 is 11 residues. V lost 3 bases, J lost 9 bases, and 8 bases lay in between.

The gene calls are TRBV5-1 and TRBJ2-1; D is uncertain. This CDR3 has 13 residues. Trimming left V 0 bases short and J 7 bases short, with 8 bases between. Per the germline V gene, CDR1 is SGHRS and CDR2 is YFSETQ. The CDR3 reads CASSLELYNEQFF. Here the CDR3 DNA reads TGCGCCAGCAGCTTGGAGCTATATAATGAGCAGTTCTTC.

The V call is TRBV14, the J call TRBJ2-3; D unresolved. The germline V gene encodes CDR1 SGHDN and CDR2 FVKESK. Trimming removed 1 base at V and 6 bases at J, with 5 bases between. The CDR3 has 12 residues. CDR3 sequence reads: CASSQAGDTQYF. CDR3 coding DNA: TGTGCCAGCAGCCAAGCTGGGGATACGCAGTATTTT.

This clonotype came up a few times. The V and J genes are TRBV7-6 and TRBJ2-1, with D perhaps TRBD1 (6 bases). Trimming cost V 5 bases and J 14 bases, with 19 bases left between them. The germline V gene has CDR1 SGHVS and CDR2 FNYEAQ. CDR3 size: 13 residues. The CDR3 loop is CASSRNRAQGKFF. The DNA for the CDR3 is TGTGCCAGCAGCCGTAACAGGGCTCAAGGCAAGTTCTTC.

The rearrangement links TRBV19 to TRBJ1-2, with D possibly TRBD1 on 6 matching bases. Germline loops: CDR1 LNHDA, CDR2 SQIVND (reference sequence). There are 14 residues in the CDR3. V was clipped by 5 bases and J by 3 bases, with 13 bases between them. The CDR3 bases are TGTGCCAGTAGTCGAGACAGGCGAGACTATGGCTACACCTTC. It specifies CASSRDRRDYGYTF. Drawing the rest from reference TRBV19 and TRBJ1-2, the complete variable domain is DGGITQSPKYLFRKEGQNVTLSCEQNLNHDAMYWYRQDPGQGLRLIYYSQIVNDFQKGDIAEGYSVSREKKESFPLTVTSAQKNPTAFYLCASSRDRRDYGYTFGSGTRLTVV.

This clonotype was counted many times. The chain couples TRBV7-8 to TRBJ1-4; TRBD1 is a possible D gene (6 bases). Germline loops: CDR1 SGHVS, CDR2 FQNEAQ. This CDR3 comprises 15 residues. V shed 4 bases and J shed 8 bases, with 17 bases lying between them. The CDR3 coding sequence is TGTGCCAGCAGCTCCTCTTCGGGGGCTCAGGAAAAACTGTTTTTT. Amino acids: CASSSSSGAQEKLFF. Full variable domain (outside the CDR3, taken from reference TRBV7-8 and TRBJ1-4): GAGVSQSPRYKVAKRGQDVALRCDPISGHVSLFWYQQALGQGPEFLTYFQNEAQLDKSGLPSDRFFAERPEGSVSTLKIQRTQQEDSAVYLCASSSSSGAQEKLFFGSGTQLSVL.

The chain uses TRBV6-6 and TRBJ2-7; D might be TRBD2 (7 bases). V lost 0 bases to trimming and J lost 0 bases, with 15 bases between them. In germline, CDR1 is MNHNY, CDR2 SVGAGI (reference sequence). There are 17 residues in the CDR3. In DNA form, the CDR3 reads TGTGCCAGCAGTTACTCGTCTGCGGGGGCCCTCTCCTACGAGCAGTACTTC. This translates into CASSYSSAGALSYEQYF.

This chain joins TRBV20-1 and TRBJ2-3; 10 bases are shared with TRBD2. CDR3 length equals 15 residues. The J segment lost 6 bases and the V segment lost 5 bases, leaving 11 bases of the junction unmatched. Germline loops: CDR1 DFQATT, CDR2 SNEGSKA (reference sequence). The DNA for the CDR3 is TGCAGTGCTTTGCAACTAGCGGGACTAGACGATACGCAGTATTTT. Its translation: CSALQLAGLDDTQYF.

This clonotype has a count of ten or more. This chain connects TRBV3-1 to TRBJ2-7; no clear D gene. The CDR3 is 11 amino acids. Germline CDR1 is LGHDT and CDR2 is YNNKEL (reference sequence). Trimming stripped 3 bases from V and 6 bases from J, with 6 bases between. The CDR3 DNA reads as TGTGCCAGCAGCCAGGGTGCCGAGCAGTACTTC. This gives the protein CASSQGAEQYF.

This chain joins TRBV3-1 and TRBJ2-5, with TRBD1 identical over 7 bases. With the DNA end fitting TRBJ2-7 better, the J assignment may be wrong. Germline V lookup: CDR1 LGHDT, CDR2 YNNKEL (reference sequence). This CDR3 comprises 13 residues. The CDR3 bases are TGTGCCAGCAGTGGGACAGAAGACTACGAGCAGTACTTC. It encodes CASSGTEDYEQYF.

This clonotype occurred a few times. The V call is TRBV24-1, the J call TRBJ2-1, with D possibly matching TRBD2 (6 bases). V lost 9 bases and J lost 0, with 17 bases in between. The CDR3 spans 16 residues. CDR1 is KGHDR and CDR2 is SFDVKD in the germline V gene. CDR3: CATLTKRVSSYNEQFF. The CDR3 DNA reads TGTGCCACCCTAACTAAGCGGGTCAGCTCCTACAATGAGCAGTTCTTC.